The sequence of this T cell receptor (beta chain) was determined in a study of CD8+ T cells in alopecia areata (dated by TCRdb to 2016 to 2019). About the investigation overall: Treated patients were enrolled in an open-label pilot trial of oral tofacitinib, 5 to 10 mg twice daily, for moderate-to-severe alopecia areata. Tofacitinib was given for 6 to 18 months, followed by 6 months of follow-up off drug to assess delayed response and recurrence. Disease severity in treated patients was measured with the SALT score, which quantifies the percentage of affected scalp surface area. The study used high-throughput TCRbeta sequencing to examine T cell clonal expansion in alopecia areata, in both the C3H/HeJ mouse model and human patients. On the human side, TCRbeta sequencing was run on scalp tissue and on sorted CD4+ and CD8+ peripheral blood T cells from healthy controls and from alopecia areata patients with either patchy or totalis/universalis disease. Biopsies were taken from tofacitinib-treated patients at baseline and again at 4 and 24 weeks into treatment, and several of those patients also had a later scalp biopsy. Clonality in the scalp was compared among normal scalp (n=4), patchy alopecia areata scalp (n=8), and alopecia totalis/universalis scalp (n=8). RNA came from the PAXgene miRNA kit for fixed scalp, the miRNeasy kit for PBMCs, and the RNeasy kit for mouse skin. TCRbeta CDR3 regions were amplified by immunoSEQ multiplex PCR with 35 Vbeta forward and 13 Jbeta reverse primers. What the work shows at the level of the full study, not this receptor alone: Tofacitinib significantly decreased scalp clonality and the number of expanded CD8+ clones among the top 100 scalp clones. During tofacitinib treatment, many expanded lesional clones remained in scalp and blood, and this persistence may partly explain relapse after treatment is stopped. Unlike mouse skin, which is dominated by gammadelta T cells, normal human skin has resident alphabeta T cells that are also sequenced, and this complicates analysis of the scalp TCR repertoire. Shared TCR sequences between patients were less evident than in mice, which may be partly attributable to HLA diversity in the patient population. Lesional scalp, especially in alopecia totalis/universalis, showed higher clonality and more expanded CD8+ clones than normal scalp, suggesting antigenic drive. Because the treated cohort was small and included a single nonresponder, larger studies are needed to assess links between baseline CD8+ expansion and response.

CDR1 WNHNN and CDR2 SYGVQD were looked up in the germline V gene (reference sequence). The CDR3 runs 14 residues from the cysteine to the phenylalanine. Just CDR3 DNA is preserved here, 42 bases in frame from base 1. V drops 5 bases and J drops 0 bases, leaving 11 bases in between. The time point label, read with the paper, signifies: roughly 27 days on oral tofacitinib. The sample's treatment or condition label, decoded: oral pan-JAK inhibitor, 5-10 mg twice daily. From alopecia areata patients, peripheral blood was collected along with lesional scalp punch biopsies. PBMCs were isolated by density centrifugation and stained for CD3, CD4 and CD8, after which CD4+ and CD8+ T cells were sorted on a FACSAria. In regard to this clone: This clone's antigen is unknown. There are no base qualities to consult, and no much larger clone falls within one base. Other nucleotide sequences from this sample produce the same CDR3.

Library prep was done by the immunoSEQ multiplex PCR assay. For TCR sequencing, RNA was extracted from every sample and reverse transcribed into cDNA to serve as template. SuperScript III was used for first-strand cDNA synthesis, primed with a 2:1 mix of oligo-dT and random hexamers. A synthetic immune receptor repertoire was used to assess amplification bias, and residual bias was removed computationally. On the authors' methods: After raw reads were preprocessed to remove errors, the CDR3 was defined following IMGT conventions as running from the conserved cysteine to phenylalanine. Clonality was computed by normalizing Shannon entropy by log2 of the number of productive unique TCRs and subtracting the result from 1. Scalp TCRbeta sequences were cross-referenced with sorted blood CD4 and CD8 repertoires so that the CD4 or CD8 identity of scalp clones could be inferred. TCRdb re-hosts the immuneACCESS table, in-frame sequences only. Its copies lack some clones; in the studies checked, an unresolved V gene accounts for under half of them, and the cause for the rest is not known. The V and J calls and clone size come from that table; D and trimming were worked out from the DNA. The sample includes some 150,000 clones, with about 88% observed a single time. The ten largest clones take up 13% of the sample.

The sample consisted of CD8+ T cells sorted from blood, taken at week 4, from a patient treated with tofacitinib. This TCR came from a human donor with alopecia areata. The V and J genes are TRBV10-1 and TRBJ2-7; the D gene cannot be resolved reliably. The sequence in DNA is TGCGCCAGCAGTCGAGACCTAAGCTCCTACGAGCAGTACTTC. Translation gives CASSRDLSSYEQYF.